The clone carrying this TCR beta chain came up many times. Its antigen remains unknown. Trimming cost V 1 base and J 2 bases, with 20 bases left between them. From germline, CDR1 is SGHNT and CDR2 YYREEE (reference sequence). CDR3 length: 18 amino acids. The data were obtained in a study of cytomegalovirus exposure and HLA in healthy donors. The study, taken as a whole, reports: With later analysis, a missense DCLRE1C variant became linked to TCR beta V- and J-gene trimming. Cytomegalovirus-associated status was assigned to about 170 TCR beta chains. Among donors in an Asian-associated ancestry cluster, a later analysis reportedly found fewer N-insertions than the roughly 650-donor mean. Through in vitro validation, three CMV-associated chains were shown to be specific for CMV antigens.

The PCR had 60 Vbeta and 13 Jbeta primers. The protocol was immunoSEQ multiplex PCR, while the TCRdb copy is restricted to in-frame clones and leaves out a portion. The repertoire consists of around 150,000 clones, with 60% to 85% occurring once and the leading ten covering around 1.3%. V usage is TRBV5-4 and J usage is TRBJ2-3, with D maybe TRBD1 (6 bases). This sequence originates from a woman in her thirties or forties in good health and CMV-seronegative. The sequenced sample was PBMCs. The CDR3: CASSLMGSGWGPTDTQYF. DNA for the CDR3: TGTGCCAGCAGCTTGATGGGGTCGGGGTGGGGGCCCACAGATACGCAGTATTTT.